Each of the 2 T cell receptor beta chains below was sequenced from the same sample in a study of T cell responses to AZD1222 COVID-19 vaccine. The protocol was immunoSEQ multiplex PCR, while the TCRdb copy is restricted to in-frame clones and leaves out a portion. The repertoire holds 120,000 or so clones, more than 85% seen once, with roughly 6.9% in the top ten. The source was peripheral blood, collected 28 days after the second AZD1222 dose. The receptors come from an adult who received the AZD1222 COVID-19 vaccine.

V gene TRBV15 combines with J gene TRBJ2-5, with D uncertain. The CDR3 spans 14 residues. The germline CDR1 and CDR2 sequences are LNHNV and YYDKDF (reference sequence). The germline V and J ends were trimmed by 2 bases and 5 bases, with 12 bases remaining between them. The CDR3 nucleotides read TGTGCCACCAGCAGACCACCGAAAGGGGAGACCCAGTACTTC. This translates into CATSRPPKGETQYF.

This chain connects TRBV7-2 to TRBJ2-5; no clear D. Per germline, CDR1 SGHTA and CDR2 FQGNSA. Trimming pared 2 bases from V and 4 bases from J, leaving 11 bases between. This CDR3 is built from 14 residues. The CDR3 DNA follows: TGTGCCAGCAGCTTATCTGGGATGGGAGAGACCCAGTACTTC. Protein sequence: CASSLSGMGETQYF.